The present entry profiles one T cell receptor beta chain with its context. The data stem from a study of blood T cell repertoires in COVID-19. Study in general: The study drew acute and convalescent COVID-19 samples from the United States, Italy and Spain. From T cells, B-cell-depleted T cells, or PBMCs came the material, which was cDNA or gDNA.

Sequencing used immunoSEQ multiplex PCR; TCRdb keeps in-frame clones, though not all of them. The table shows tens of thousands of clones, with 90% occurring only once. Trimming cost V 0 bases and J 6 bases; bases outside gene matches: 6. CDR1 MNHEY and CDR2 SVGAGI come from the germline V gene. The CDR3 loop spans 15 amino acids. This clonotype was obtained from a human donor in a cohort sampled during active COVID-19. V is TRBV6-5 and J is TRBJ1-1; 8 bases are a match to TRBD1. Sequencing input: peripheral blood. CDR3 amino acids: CASSYSGGQGPEAFF. CDR3 in DNA: TGTGCCAGCAGTTACTCCGGTGGACAGGGCCCTGAAGCTTTCTTT.